This T cell receptor (beta chain) was captured by sequencing in a study of beta chain features in type 1 diabetes. The study, taken as a whole, reports: Across patients, naive, central memory and Treg TCRB repertoires exhibited apparently greater similarity than was observed across healthy donors. TCRB CDR3s from Type 1 diabetes patients were moderately but significantly shorter in all four CD4+ subsets.

A remark on this clone: The antigen remains undetermined.

The entirety of the isolated RNA underwent reverse transcription, so expressed TCRB transcripts were sequenced. Here immunoSEQ multiplex PCR was the method, and the copy in TCRdb shows in-frame clones only, minus some. The data contain 310,000 or so clones, 15% of them singletons. CDR1 is MNHEY and CDR2 is SVGAGI in the germline V gene. CDR3 length: 13 amino acids. Trimming shortened V by 7 bases and J by 1 base, and 11 bases separated the two germline ends. CD45RO/CCR7/CD25/CD127/CD95/CD27 staining was used to isolate CD4+ naive, central memory, regulatory and stem cell-like memory cells by sorting.

The source material was naive CD4+ T cells from blood. The chain combines TRBV6-5 with TRBJ2-7, with no clear D. This TCR was sampled from a man aged 18 to 30 with type 1 diabetes. CDR3 DNA: TGTGCCAGCAAAGTTGAGGAATCCTACGAGCAGTACTTC. This sequence encodes CASKVEESYEQYF.